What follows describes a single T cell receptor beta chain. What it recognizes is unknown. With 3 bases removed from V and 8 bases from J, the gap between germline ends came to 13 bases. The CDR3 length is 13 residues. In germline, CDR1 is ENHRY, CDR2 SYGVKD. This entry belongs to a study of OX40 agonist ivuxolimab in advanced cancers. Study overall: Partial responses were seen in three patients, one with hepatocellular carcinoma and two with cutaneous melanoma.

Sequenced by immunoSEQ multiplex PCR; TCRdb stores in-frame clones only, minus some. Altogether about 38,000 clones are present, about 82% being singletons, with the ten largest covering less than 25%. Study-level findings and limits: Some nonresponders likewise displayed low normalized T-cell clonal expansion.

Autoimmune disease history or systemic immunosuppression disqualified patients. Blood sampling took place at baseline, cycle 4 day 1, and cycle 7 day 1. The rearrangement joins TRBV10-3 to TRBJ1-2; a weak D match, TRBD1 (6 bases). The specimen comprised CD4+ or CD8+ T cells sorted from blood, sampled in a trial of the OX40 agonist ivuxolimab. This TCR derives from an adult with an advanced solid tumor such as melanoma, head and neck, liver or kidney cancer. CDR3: CAISEWGAGGYTF. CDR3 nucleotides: TGTGCCATCAGTGAATGGGGGGCAGGAGGCTACACCTTC.